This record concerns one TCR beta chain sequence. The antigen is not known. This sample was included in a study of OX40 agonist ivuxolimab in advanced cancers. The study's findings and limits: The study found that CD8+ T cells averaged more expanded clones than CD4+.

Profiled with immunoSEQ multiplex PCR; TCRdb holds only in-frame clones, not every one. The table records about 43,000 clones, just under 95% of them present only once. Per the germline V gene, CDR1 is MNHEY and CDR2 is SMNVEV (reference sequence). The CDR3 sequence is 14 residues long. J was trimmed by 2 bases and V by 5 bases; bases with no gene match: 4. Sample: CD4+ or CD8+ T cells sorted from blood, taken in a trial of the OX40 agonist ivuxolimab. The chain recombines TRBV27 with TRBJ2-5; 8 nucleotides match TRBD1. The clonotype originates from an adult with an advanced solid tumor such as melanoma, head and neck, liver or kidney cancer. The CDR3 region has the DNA TGTGCCAGCAGTCCTACAGGGGGGCAAGAGACCCAGTACTTC. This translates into CASSPTGGQETQYF.